The source of this T cell receptor beta chain is a study of cytomegalovirus exposure and HLA in healthy donors. General study results and limits: Some V segments, TRBV6-2 and TRBV6-3 among them, were indistinguishable and were therefore excluded. About 87% or about 30% of the time was how often most TCR beta V segments were productive, according to an earlier analysis.

With regard to this clone: The antigen remains undetermined.

13 Jbeta primers and 60 Vbeta primers were used for the PCR. TCRdb's copy holds only in-frame clones and misses some; the assay was immunoSEQ multiplex PCR. The sample gives 150,000 to 200,000 clones, 80% of which show up once; 9% to 10% is in the top ten. Germline CDR1 is SGHTA and CDR2 is FQGNSA. This CDR3 comprises 13 residues. The ends were cut back, 1 base at V and 5 bases at J, with 9 bases in the middle. This clonotype was sampled from a man between 18 and 29 years old in good health and CMV-seropositive. The V call is TRBV7-2, the J call TRBJ2-7; D not resolved. Sequencing was performed on PBMCs. The CDR3 is CASSLGALNEQYF. CDR3 nucleotide sequence: TGTGCCAGCAGCTTAGGGGCTCTGAACGAGCAGTACTTC.